A single sample gave rise to the 8 T cell receptor beta chains below, sequenced in a study of regulatory T cells in long-lasting Graves disease. Time point given: newly diagnosed GD, antithyroid drugs for less than 3 months. Making the TCR library involved RNA that had been extracted from PBMCs. Building of the TCR beta libraries involved iRepertoire HTBI primers and Arm-PCR of CDR3 regions. From the multiplex PCR reads, TCRdb called clonotypes with MiXCR, one entry per CDR3 protein. The sample lists under 250,000 distinct CDR3 sequences, approximately 18% occurring once. These data also featured in a second study, about T cells in Graves' hyperthyroidism and ophthalmopathy.

The specimen comprised peripheral blood mononuclear cells (PBMCs), sampled at new diagnosis, from a patient treated with antithyroid drugs. These receptors all come from a woman aged 30 to 39 with Graves disease.

Many counts were recorded for this clonotype. An end of the junction differs from the germline gene, which may be a read error. The chain couples TRBV5-8 to TRBJ2-2; 9 bases match TRBD2. There are 16 residues in the CDR3. The V gene's germline CDR1 is SGHTS and CDR2 YDEGEE. The CDR3 loop is CASSDTAGGSTGELFF. The CDR3 nucleotides read TGCGCCAGCAGCGATACGGCGGGAGGGTCCACCGGGGAGCTGTTTTTT.

This clonotype was observed many times. The V call is TRBV20-1, the J call TRBJ2-4; TRBD1 matches at 12 bases. Germline lookup yields CDR1 DFQATT and CDR2 SNEGSKA (reference sequence). This CDR3 spans 18 amino acids. V shed 6 bases and J 0 bases; nucleotides not matched to a gene: 12. Here the CDR3 reads CSATLRDRGPLAKNIQYF. CDR3 DNA sequence: TGCAGTGCGACACTCCGGGACAGGGGGCCCCTAGCCAAAAACATTCAGTACTTC.

About this clonotype itself: A far larger clone is one base from this, pointing to a likely read error. V gene TRBV7-8 combines with J gene TRBJ2-5, with 14 nucleotides matching TRBD2. The J call could be wrong; TRBJ2-4 is a better fit for the DNA end. Germline loops: CDR1 SGHVS, CDR2 FQNEAQ. The CDR3 is made up of 17 amino acids. The CDR3 bases are TGTGCCAACAGCATGGGACTAGCGGGAGTAGGCGAAAACATTCAGTACTTC. It yields the protein CANSMGLAGVGENIQYF.

In its sample, this clonotype was seen many times. This chain uses TRBV6-1 with TRBJ1-1, with D perhaps matching TRBD1 (5 bases). The CDR3 is 13 amino acids. Looked up from germline, CDR1 is MNHNS and CDR2 is SASEGT. The V end was cut by 6 bases, the J end by 4 bases, with 12 bases between. In DNA, the CDR3 is TGTGCCAGCAGAGGGGTCCCCTCCACTGAAGCTTTCTTT. It translates to CASRGVPSTEAFF.

As to this clonotype: This may be a read error, as it is one base from a much larger clone. The CDR3 DNA follows: TGTGCCCGCAGCCAAGGGAGGGGCCCTCGGAATGAGCAGTTCTTC. This gives the protein CARSQGRGPRNEQFF. V gene TRBV3-1 combines with J gene TRBJ2-1, with 7 positions matching TRBD2. Germline V lookup: CDR1 LGHDT, CDR2 YNNKEL (reference sequence). CDR3 size: 15 residues.

This clonotype was recorded at least ten times. V usage is TRBV30 and J usage is TRBJ1-3, with 7 bases identical to TRBD1. Germline CDR1 GTSNPN, CDR2 SVGIG (reference sequence). The CDR3 runs 14 residues. Trimming removed 1 base from V and 0 bases from J; junction bases left unmatched: 0. CDR3 sequence reads: CAWSGDSSGNTIYF. The CDR3 DNA follows: TGTGCCTGGAGTGGGGACAGCTCTGGAAACACCATATATTTT.

In its sample, this clonotype was seen many times. V usage is TRBV2 and J usage is TRBJ2-3; 8 nucleotides line up with TRBD1. Germline V lookup: CDR1 SNHLY, CDR2 FYNNEI. The CDR3 consists of 16 residues. V was clipped by 6 bases and J by 0 bases; unmatched bases: 8. Here the CDR3 DNA reads TGTGCCAGCAGCTATGGGACAGGAGTCAGCACAGATACGCAGTATTTT. It yields the protein CASSYGTGVSTDTQYF.

CDR3 coding DNA: TGTGCCAGCAGCCAAGCGACAGGGGTTAATTCACCCCTCCACTTT. It is translated as CASSQATGVNSPLHF. The J gene is TRBJ1-6, the V gene TRBV4-2; 8 nucleotides align to TRBD1. The CDR3 length is 15 residues. Germline V gene sequence: CDR1 LGHNA, CDR2 YNFKEQ. V lost 1 base, J lost 6 bases, and 2 bases stayed unmatched.